This record looks at one T cell receptor beta chain sequence and its context. The entry originates in a study of shared T cell receptors in the human thymus. TCRdb keeps only in-frame clones here, not all; method: immunoSEQ multiplex PCR. In the table there are hundreds of thousands of clones, around nine tenths of which are singletons. The germline V gene has CDR1 GTSNPN and CDR2 SVGIG (reference sequence). The CDR3 has 13 residues. V shed 5 bases, J shed 2 bases, and the junction held 4 bases outside the gene matches. These data were also reused for a study on human thymus T cells. This second study notes: Corrective heart surgery yielded the resections from which the thymus tissue came. V and J genes seemed to be used with bias in thymic and blood repertoires. Unrelated people showed highly overlapping thymic repertoires, related research reported.

Sequenced input: thymocytes. J is TRBJ2-7 and V is TRBV30; TRBD1 agrees at 9 bases. This TCR derives from a boy younger than two with a congenital heart defect. In DNA form, the CDR3 reads TGTGCCTGGGGGACAGGGAACCCCTACGAGCAGTACTTC. Its translation: CAWGTGNPYEQYF.